The 9 T cell receptor beta chains given below trace back to one sample, sequenced in a study of T cells in Graves' hyperthyroidism and ophthalmopathy. RNA transcripts were the template for amplifying TCR beta CDR3 regions. Primed by the HTBI set, a first-round RT-PCR was run on the TCR CDR3. TCRdb reanalysed the multiplex PCR reads using MiXCR and keeps one entry per CDR3 protein. The table includes approximately 500,000 distinct CDR3 sequences, around 42% detected once. Sample: peripheral blood or thyroid tissue (not recorded which). Every receptor here comes from a woman younger than 30 with Graves' hyperthyroidism.

The chain joins TRBV7-2 to TRBJ2-7; TRBD2 matches 12 bases. The tail of the sequence fits TRBJ2-1 better, so the J call may be wrong. The CDR3 is 17 amino acids. CDR1 and CDR2 (germline): SGHTA, FQGNSA. CDR3 DNA: TGTGCCAGCAGCTTAGCCCCGACTAGCGGGAGTTCGAATGAGCAGTTCTTC. Protein sequence: CASSLAPTSGSSNEQFF.

Many counts were recorded for this clonotype. The rearrangement uses TRBV4-3 and TRBJ1-1; D might be TRBD1 (6 bases). V was pared by 0 bases and J by 5 bases, with 13 bases between. This CDR3 has 15 residues. CDR1 LGHNA and CDR2 YSLEER come from the germline V gene. The CDR3 loop is CASSQDGGRGTEAFF. CDR3 coding DNA: TGCGCCAGCAGCCAAGATGGGGGCCGGGGGACTGAAGCTTTCTTT.

This clonotype was picked up many times. V and J are TRBV5-1 and TRBJ1-1; TRBD1 might be the D (6 bases). The CDR3 contains 16 residues. V was trimmed by 4 bases and J by 7 bases, leaving 23 bases between them. CDR1 SGHRS and CDR2 YFSETQ come from the germline V gene. Here the CDR3 DNA reads TGCGCCAGCAGCCCACCGACAAGCACAGGGATGAATGAAGCTTTCTTT. This encodes CASSPPTSTGMNEAFF. Combining the CDR3 with reference TRBV5-1 and TRBJ1-1 gives the whole variable domain KAGVTQTPRYLIKTRGQQVTLSCSPISGHRSVSWYQQTPGQGLQFLFEYFSETQRNKGNFPGRFSGRQFSNSRSEMNVSTLELGDSALYLCASSPPTSTGMNEAFFGQGTRLTVV.

This clonotype showed up many times. The chain links TRBV20-1 to TRBJ2-7, with D perhaps matching TRBD1 (6 bases). The CDR3 sequence is 13 residues long. Trimming removed 6 bases from V and 0 bases from J, with 12 bases in between. CDR1 is DFQATT and CDR2 is SNEGSKA in the germline V gene (reference sequence). The CDR3 DNA follows: TGCAGTGCAGGCAGGGGATACTCCTACGAGCAGTACTTC. This encodes CSAGRGYSYEQYF.

The chain links TRBV25-1 to TRBJ1-1; D gene ambiguous. This CDR3 has 14 amino acids. Germline CDR1 reads MGHDK; CDR2 reads SYGVNS. The V end was cut by 4 bases, the J end by 1 base, with 10 bases between. In DNA, the CDR3 is TGTGCCAGCAGTGCTAGTAGAGGGAACACTGAAGCTTTCTTT. It encodes CASSASRGNTEAFF. Using reference TRBV25-1 and TRBJ1-1 for the parts outside the CDR3, the full variable domain is EADIYQTPRYLVIGTGKKITLECSQTMGHDKMYWYQQDPGMELHLIHYSYGVNSTEKGDLSSESTVSRIRTEHFPLTLESARPSHTSQYLCASSASRGNTEAFFGQGTRLTVV.

This clonotype has just a few counts. This sequence joins TRBV28 and TRBJ1-2, with 12 positions matching TRBD1. The CDR3 loop spans 15 amino acids. Germline trimming cut 5 bases from V and 4 bases from J; bases unmatched to any gene: 5. Germline lookup yields CDR1 MDHEN and CDR2 SYDVKM. The CDR3 bases are TGTGCCAGCAGTACCGGGACAGGGGGCGGCTATGGCTACACCTTC. This codes for CASSTGTGGGYGYTF.

The chain is built from TRBV29-1 and TRBJ2-7, with TRBD1 matching 9 bases. The germline CDR1 and CDR2 sequences are SQVTM and ANQGSEA. V shed 1 base, J shed 4 bases, and the junction held 5 bases outside the gene matches. The CDR3 runs to 14 residues. For the CDR3, the DNA is TGCAGCGTTGAAGGCCAAGGACAGGGGTACGAGCAGTACTTC. Amino acid sequence: CSVEGQGQGYEQYF.

This clonotype has ten or more counts. This chain connects TRBV20-1 to TRBJ2-7; D perhaps matches TRBD2 (5 bases). The CDR3 runs 12 residues. Trimming stripped 2 bases from V and 1 base from J, with 6 bases between. Per the germline V gene, CDR1 is DFQATT and CDR2 is SNEGSKA (reference sequence). CDR3 in DNA: TGCAGTGCTAGACAGCGGTCCTACGAGCAGTACTTC. Translated, it gives CSARQRSYEQYF.

The sample holds many counts of this clonotype. V is TRBV20-1 and J is TRBJ2-5; D might be TRBD1 or TRBD2, each matching 5 bases. Germline V gene sequence: CDR1 DFQATT, CDR2 SNEGSKA (reference sequence). The CDR3 length is 13 residues. The V gene lost 5 bases and the J gene lost 3 bases, with 13 bases spanning the gap. CDR3 DNA: TGCAGTGCTGCCGGGACCGTCAAAGAGACCCAGTACTTC. Its translation is CSAAGTVKETQYF.